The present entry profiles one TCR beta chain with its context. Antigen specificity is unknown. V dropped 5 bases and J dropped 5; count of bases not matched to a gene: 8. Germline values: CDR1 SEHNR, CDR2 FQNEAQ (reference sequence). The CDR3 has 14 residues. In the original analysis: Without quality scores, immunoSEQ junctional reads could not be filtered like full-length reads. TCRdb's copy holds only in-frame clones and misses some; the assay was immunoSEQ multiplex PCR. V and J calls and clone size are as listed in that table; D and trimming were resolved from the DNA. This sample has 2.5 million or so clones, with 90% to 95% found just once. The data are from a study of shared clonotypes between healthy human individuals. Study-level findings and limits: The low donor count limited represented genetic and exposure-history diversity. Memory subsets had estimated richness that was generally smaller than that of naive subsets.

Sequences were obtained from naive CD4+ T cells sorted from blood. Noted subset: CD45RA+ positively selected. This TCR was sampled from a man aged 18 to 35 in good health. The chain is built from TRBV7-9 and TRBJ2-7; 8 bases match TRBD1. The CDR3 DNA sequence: TGTGCCAGCAGCCCAGGACAGGGATCGGACGAGCAGTACTTC. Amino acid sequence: CASSPGQGSDEQYF.